This T cell receptor (beta chain) came from a study of blood T cells in healthy people across ages. The V gene's germline CDR1 is DFQATT and CDR2 SNEGSKA (reference sequence). CDR3 length equals 15 residues. Trimming cost V 7 bases and J 0 bases; bases outside gene matches: 6. Next came a second PCR, run for roughly 7 to 12 cycles, which used a sample-barcoded 5' primer along with a J-beta primer mix. Template switching added a 12-random-nucleotide identifier to every cDNA molecule. TCRdb reanalysed the 5' RACE reads using MiXCR and keeps one entry per CDR3 protein. The table lists over 1,500,000 distinct CDR3 sequences, roughly two fifths of them singletons. This clonotype has only a few counts. The individuals who served as donors were healthy Caucasians living in Russia, aged about 6 to 100. Extracted total RNA amounted to at least 5.5 micrograms for each sample.

The material sequenced was blood. The chain has TRBV20-1 and TRBJ2-1, with 10 bases matching TRBD2. The clonotype comes from a human donor in good health. This CDR3 is CSGLAGASSYNEQFF. The CDR3, as DNA: TGCAGTGGCCTAGCGGGGGCTAGCTCCTACAATGAGCAGTTCTTC.